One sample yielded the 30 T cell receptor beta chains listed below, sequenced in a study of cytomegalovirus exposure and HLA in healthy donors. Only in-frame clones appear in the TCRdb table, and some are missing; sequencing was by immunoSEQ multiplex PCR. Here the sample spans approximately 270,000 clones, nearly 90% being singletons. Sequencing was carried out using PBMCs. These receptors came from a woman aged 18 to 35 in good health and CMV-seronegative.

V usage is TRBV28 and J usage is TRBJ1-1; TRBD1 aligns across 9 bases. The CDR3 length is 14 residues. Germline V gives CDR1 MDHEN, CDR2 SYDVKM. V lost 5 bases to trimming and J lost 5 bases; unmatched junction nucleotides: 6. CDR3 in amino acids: CASSTQGAYTEAFF. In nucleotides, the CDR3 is TGTGCCAGCAGTACACAGGGGGCGTATACTGAAGCTTTCTTT. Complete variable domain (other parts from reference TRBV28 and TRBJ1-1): DVKVTQSSRYLVKRTGEKVFLECVQDMDHENMFWYRQDPGLGLRLIYFSYDVKMKEKGDIPEGYSVSREKKERFSLILESASTNQTSMYLCASSTQGAYTEAFFGQGTRLTVV.

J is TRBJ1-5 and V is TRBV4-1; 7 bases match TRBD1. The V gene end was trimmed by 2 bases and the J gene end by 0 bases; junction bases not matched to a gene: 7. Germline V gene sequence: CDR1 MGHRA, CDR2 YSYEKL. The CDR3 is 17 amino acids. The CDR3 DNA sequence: TGCGCCAGCAGCCAAAACCCGGGACAGTATAGCAATCAGCCCCAGCATTTT. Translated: CASSQNPGQYSNQPQHF.

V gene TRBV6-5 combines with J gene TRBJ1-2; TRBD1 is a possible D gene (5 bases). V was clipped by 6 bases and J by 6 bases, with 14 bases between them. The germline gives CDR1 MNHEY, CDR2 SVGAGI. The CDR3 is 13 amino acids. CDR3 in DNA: TGTGCCAGCAGCCTGGGGCCGGGAGATGGCTACACCTTC. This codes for CASSLGPGDGYTF.

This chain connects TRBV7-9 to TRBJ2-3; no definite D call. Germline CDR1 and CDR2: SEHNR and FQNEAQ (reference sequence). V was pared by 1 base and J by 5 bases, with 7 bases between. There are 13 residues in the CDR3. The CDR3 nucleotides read TGTGCCAGCAGCTTAGATTTTCGAGATACGCAGTATTTT. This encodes CASSLDFRDTQYF. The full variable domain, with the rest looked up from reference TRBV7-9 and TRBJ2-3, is DTGVSQNPRHKITKRGQNVTFRCDPISEHNRLYWYRQTLGQGPEFLTYFQNEAQLEKSRLLSDRFSAERPKGSFSTLEIQRTEQGDSAMYLCASSLDFRDTQYFGPGTRLTVL.

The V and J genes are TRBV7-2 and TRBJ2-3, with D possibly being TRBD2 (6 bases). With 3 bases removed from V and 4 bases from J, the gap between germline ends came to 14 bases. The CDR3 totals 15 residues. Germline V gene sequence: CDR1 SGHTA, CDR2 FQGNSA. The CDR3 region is CASSFRRGAADTQYF. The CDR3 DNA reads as TGTGCCAGCAGCTTTAGGCGCGGGGCCGCAGATACGCAGTATTTT.

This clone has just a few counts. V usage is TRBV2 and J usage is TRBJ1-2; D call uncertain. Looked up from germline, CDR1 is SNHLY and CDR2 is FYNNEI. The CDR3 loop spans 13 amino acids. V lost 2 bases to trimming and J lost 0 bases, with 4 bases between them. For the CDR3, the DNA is TGTGCCAGCAGTGAACGAGCTAACTATGGCTACACCTTC. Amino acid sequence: CASSERANYGYTF.

The CDR3 reads CASSLGLGGQGYEQYV. CDR3 coding DNA: TGTGCCAGCAGCTTAGGCCTAGGGGGACAGGGCTACGAGCAGTACGTC. The rearrangement joins TRBV13 to TRBJ2-7; the match to TRBD1 covers 9 bases. Germline CDR1 reads PRHDT; CDR2 reads FYEKMQ (reference sequence). CDR3 length: 16 residues. The trim removed 0 bases at V and 3 bases at J, leaving 6 bases unmatched.

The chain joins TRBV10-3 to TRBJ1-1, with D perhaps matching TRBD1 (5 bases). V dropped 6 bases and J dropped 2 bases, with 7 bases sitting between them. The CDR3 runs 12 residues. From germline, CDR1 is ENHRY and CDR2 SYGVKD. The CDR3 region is CAIRDRNTEAFF. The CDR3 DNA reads TGTGCCATCAGAGACAGAAACACTGAAGCTTTCTTT.

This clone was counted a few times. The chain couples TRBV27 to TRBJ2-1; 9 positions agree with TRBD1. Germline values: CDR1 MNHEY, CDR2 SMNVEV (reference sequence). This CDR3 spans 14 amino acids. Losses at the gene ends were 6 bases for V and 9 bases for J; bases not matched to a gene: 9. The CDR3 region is CASSRQGEFGEQFF. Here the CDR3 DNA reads TGTGCCAGCAGCCGACAGGGGGAGTTTGGTGAGCAGTTCTTC.

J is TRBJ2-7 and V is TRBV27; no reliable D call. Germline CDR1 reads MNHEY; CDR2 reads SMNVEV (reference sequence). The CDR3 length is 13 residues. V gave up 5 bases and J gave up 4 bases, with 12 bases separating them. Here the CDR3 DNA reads TGTGCCAGCAGTCCCTTTATGTCTTACGAGCAGTACTTC. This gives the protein CASSPFMSYEQYF.

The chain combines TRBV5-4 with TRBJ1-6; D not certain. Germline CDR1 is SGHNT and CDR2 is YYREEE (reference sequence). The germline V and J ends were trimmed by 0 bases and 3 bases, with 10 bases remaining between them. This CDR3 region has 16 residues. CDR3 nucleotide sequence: TGTGCCAGCAGCTTGGATCCAGACTACTATAATTCACCCCTCCACTTT. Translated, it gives CASSLDPDYYNSPLHF.

The DNA for the CDR3 is TGCGCCAGCAGCCAAGACTCAGGGGACACTGAAGCTTTCTTT. Protein: CASSQDSGDTEAFF. The J gene is TRBJ1-1, the V gene TRBV4-3; perhaps TRBD1 as D (6 bases). Germline-derived CDR1 and CDR2 are LGHNA and YSLEER. V shed 0 bases and J shed 3 bases, with 8 bases lying between them. The CDR3 spans 14 residues.

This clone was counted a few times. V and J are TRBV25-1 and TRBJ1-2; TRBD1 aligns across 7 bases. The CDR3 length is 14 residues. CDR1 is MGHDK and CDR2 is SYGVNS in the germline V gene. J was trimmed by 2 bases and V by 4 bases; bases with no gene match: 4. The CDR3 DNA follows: TGTGCCAGCAGTGCTACAGGGGTCAACTATGGCTACACCTTC. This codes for CASSATGVNYGYTF.

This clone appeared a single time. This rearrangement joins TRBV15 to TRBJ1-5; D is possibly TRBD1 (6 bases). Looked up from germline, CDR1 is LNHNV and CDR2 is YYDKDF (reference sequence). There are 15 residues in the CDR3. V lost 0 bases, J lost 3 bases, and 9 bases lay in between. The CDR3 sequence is CATSRDRGTNQPQHF. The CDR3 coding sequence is TGTGCCACCAGCAGAGACAGGGGAACCAATCAGCCCCAGCATTTT. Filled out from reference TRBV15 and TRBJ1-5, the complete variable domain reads DAMVIQNPRYQVTQFGKPVTLSCSQTLNHNVMYWYQQKSSQAPKLLFHYYDKDFNNEADTPDNFQSRRPNTSFCFLDIRSPGLGDTAMYLCATSRDRGTNQPQHFGDGTRLSIL.

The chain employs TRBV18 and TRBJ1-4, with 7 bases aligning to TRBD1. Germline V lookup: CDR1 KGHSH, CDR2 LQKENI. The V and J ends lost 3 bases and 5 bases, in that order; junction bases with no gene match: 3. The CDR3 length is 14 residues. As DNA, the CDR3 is TGTGCCAGCTCACCCCCAGGGGGAAATGAAAAACTGTTTTTT. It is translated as CASSPPGGNEKLFF.

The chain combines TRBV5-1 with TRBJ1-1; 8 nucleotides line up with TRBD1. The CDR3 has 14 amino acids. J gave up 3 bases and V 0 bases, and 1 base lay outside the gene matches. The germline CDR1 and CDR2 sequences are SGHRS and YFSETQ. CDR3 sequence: CASSLGQGYTEAFF. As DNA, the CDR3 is TGCGCCAGCAGCTTGGGACAGGGGTACACTGAAGCTTTCTTT.

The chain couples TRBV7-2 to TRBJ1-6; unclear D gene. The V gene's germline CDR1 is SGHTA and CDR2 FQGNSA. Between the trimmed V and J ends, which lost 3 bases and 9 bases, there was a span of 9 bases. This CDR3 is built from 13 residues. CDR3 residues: CASSFDPSSPLHF. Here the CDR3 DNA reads TGTGCCAGCAGCTTTGATCCGAGTTCACCCCTCCACTTT.

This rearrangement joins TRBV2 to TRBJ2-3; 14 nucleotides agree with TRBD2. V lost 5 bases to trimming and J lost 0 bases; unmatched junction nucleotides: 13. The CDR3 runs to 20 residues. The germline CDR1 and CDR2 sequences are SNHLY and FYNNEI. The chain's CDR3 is CASSLPPRLAGGTSTDTQYF. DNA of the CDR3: TGTGCCAGCAGTCTTCCACCGAGACTAGCGGGGGGGACAAGCACAGATACGCAGTATTTT.

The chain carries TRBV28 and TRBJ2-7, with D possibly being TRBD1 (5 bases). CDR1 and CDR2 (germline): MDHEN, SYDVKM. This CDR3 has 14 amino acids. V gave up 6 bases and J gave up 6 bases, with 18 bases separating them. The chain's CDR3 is CASSPAFQGSEQYF. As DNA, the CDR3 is TGTGCCAGCAGCCCGGCCTTCCAGGGTAGCGAGCAGTACTTC.

CDR3 in DNA: TGTGCCAGCAGCTTATCCTTAGATGTTGGGCTTGGCTACACCTTC. This codes for CASSLSLDVGLGYTF. The V and J genes are TRBV11-2 and TRBJ1-2; D unclear. Germline values: CDR1 SGHAT, CDR2 FQNNGV. The CDR3 consists of 15 residues. V was shortened by 2 bases and J by 7 bases, with 17 bases between the two germline ends.

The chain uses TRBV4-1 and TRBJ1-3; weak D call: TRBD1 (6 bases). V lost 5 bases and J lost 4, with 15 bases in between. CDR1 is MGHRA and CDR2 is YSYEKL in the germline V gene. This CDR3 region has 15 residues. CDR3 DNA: TGCGCCAGCAGCTACACAGGGTATTCGGGAAACACCATATATTTT. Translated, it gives CASSYTGYSGNTIYF.

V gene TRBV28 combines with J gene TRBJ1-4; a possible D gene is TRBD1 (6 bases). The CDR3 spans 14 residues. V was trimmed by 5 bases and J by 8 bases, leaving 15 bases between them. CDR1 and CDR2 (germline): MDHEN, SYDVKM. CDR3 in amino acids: CASSASGGREKLFF. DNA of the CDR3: TGTGCCAGCAGTGCCTCGGGGGGGCGGGAAAAACTGTTTTTT.

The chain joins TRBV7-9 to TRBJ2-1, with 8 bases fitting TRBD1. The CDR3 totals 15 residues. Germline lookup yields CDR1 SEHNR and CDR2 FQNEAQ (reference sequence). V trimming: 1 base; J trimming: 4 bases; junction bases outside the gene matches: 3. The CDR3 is CASSLGTGIYNEQFF. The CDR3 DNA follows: TGTGCCAGCAGCTTAGGGACAGGGATTTACAATGAGCAGTTCTTC.

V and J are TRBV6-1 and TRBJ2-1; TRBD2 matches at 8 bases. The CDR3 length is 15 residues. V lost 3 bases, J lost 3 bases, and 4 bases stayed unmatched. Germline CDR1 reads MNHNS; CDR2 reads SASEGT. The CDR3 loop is CASSEGLGVYNEQFF. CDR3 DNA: TGTGCCAGCAGTGAGGGACTAGGAGTCTACAATGAGCAGTTCTTC.

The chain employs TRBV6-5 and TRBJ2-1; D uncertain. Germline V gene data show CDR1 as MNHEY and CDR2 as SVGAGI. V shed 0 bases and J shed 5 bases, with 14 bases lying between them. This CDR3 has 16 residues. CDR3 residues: CASSYSVPRGDNEQFF. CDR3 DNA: TGTGCCAGCAGTTACTCGGTCCCTAGAGGCGACAATGAGCAGTTCTTC.

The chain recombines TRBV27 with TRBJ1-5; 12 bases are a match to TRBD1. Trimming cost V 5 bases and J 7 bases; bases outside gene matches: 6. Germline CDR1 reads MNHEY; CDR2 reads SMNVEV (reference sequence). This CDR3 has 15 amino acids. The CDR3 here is CASSPLGTGGQPQHF. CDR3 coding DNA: TGTGCCAGCAGTCCCCTCGGGACAGGGGGCCAGCCCCAGCATTTT.

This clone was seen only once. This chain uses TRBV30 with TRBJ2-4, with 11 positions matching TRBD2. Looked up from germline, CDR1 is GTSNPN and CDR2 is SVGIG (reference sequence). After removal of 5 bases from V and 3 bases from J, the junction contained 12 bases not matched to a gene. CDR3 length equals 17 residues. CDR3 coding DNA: TGTGCCTGGGCTACCGGGGGACTAGCGGCAAACAAAAACATTCAGTACTTC. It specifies CAWATGGLAANKNIQYF.

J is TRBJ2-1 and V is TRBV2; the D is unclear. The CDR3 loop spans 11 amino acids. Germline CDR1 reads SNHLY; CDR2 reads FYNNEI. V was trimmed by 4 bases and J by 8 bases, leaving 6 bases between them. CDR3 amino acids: CASSVRDEQFF. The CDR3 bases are TGTGCCAGCAGTGTGCGCGATGAGCAGTTCTTC. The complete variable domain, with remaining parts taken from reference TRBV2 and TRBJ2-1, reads EPEVTQTPSHQVTQMGQEVILRCVPISNHLYFYWYRQILGQKVEFLVSFYNNEISEKSEIFDDQFSVERPDGSNFTLKIRSTKLEDSAMYFCASSVRDEQFFGPGTRLTVL.

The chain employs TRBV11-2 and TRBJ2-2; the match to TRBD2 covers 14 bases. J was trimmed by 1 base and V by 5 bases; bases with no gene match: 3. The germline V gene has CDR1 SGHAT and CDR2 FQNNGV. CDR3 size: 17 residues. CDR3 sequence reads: CASSGLAGGLNTGELFF. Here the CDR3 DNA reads TGTGCCAGCAGCGGACTAGCGGGGGGCCTGAACACCGGGGAGCTGTTTTTT.

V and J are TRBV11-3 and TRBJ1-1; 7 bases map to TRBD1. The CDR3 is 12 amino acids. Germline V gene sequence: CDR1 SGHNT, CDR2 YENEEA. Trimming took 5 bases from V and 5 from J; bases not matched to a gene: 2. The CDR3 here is CASSQGGTEAFF. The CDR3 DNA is TGTGCCAGCAGCCAGGGGGGAACTGAAGCTTTCTTT.